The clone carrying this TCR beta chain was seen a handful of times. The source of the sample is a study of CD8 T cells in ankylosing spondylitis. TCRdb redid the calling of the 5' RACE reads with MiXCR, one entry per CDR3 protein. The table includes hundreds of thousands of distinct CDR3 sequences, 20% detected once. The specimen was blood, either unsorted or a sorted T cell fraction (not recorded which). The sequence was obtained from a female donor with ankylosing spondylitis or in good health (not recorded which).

The DNA for the CDR3 is TGCAGTGCTAGAGCGGGAGCGAAAGATACGCAGTATTTT. Translating it yields CSARAGAKDTQYF. The rearrangement joins TRBV20-1 to TRBJ2-3; perhaps TRBD2 as D (6 bases). V lost 1 base to trimming and J lost 5 bases, with 10 bases between them. CDR1 and CDR2 from the germline V gene are DFQATT and SNEGSKA (reference sequence). The CDR3 is made up of 13 amino acids.